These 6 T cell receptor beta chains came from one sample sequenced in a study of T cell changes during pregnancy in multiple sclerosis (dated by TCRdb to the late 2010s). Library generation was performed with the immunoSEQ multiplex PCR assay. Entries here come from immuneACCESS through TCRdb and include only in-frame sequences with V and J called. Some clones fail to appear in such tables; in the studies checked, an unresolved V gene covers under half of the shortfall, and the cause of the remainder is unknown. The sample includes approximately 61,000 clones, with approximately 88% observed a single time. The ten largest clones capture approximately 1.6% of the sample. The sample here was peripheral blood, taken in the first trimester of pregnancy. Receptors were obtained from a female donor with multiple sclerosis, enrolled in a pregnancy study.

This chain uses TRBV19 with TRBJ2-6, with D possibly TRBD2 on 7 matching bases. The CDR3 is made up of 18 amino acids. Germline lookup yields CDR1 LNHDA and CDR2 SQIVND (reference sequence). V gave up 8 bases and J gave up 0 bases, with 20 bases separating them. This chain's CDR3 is CASVGWGGASSGANVLTF. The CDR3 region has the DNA TGTGCCAGTGTAGGGTGGGGGGGCGCGAGCTCTGGGGCCAACGTCCTGACTTTC.

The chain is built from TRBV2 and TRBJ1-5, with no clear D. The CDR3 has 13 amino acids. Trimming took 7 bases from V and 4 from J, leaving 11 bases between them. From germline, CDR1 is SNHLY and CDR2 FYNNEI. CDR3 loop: CASMLGGNQPQHF. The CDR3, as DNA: TGTGCCAGCATGCTAGGAGGGAATCAGCCCCAGCATTTT.

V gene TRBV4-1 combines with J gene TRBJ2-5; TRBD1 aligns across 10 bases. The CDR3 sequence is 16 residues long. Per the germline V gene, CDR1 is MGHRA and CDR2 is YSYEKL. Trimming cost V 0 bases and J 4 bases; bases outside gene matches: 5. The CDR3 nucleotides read TGCGCCAGCAGCCAAGAATTTGGGACAGGGGCAGAGACCCAGTACTTC. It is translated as CASSQEFGTGAETQYF.

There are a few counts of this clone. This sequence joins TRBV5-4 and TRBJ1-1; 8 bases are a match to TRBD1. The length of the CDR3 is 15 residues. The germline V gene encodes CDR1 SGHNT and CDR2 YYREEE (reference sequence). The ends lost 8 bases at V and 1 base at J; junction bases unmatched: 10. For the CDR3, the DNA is TGTGCCAGTGTCTCCGACGGGACAGGGAACACTGAAGCTTTCTTT. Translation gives CASVSDGTGNTEAFF.

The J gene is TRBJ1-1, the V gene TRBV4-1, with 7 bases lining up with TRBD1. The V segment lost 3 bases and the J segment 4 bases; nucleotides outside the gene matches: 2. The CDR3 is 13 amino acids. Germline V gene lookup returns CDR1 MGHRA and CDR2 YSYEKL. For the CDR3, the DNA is TGCGCCAGCAGCCACCGACAGGGCACTGAAGCTTTCTTT. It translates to CASSHRQGTEAFF.

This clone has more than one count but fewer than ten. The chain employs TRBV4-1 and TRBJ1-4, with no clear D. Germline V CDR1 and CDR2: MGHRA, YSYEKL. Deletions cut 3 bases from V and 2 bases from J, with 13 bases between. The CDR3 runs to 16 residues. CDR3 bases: TGCGCCAGCAGCCAGCCTCGAGGGATTACTAATGAAAAACTGTTTTTT. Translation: CASSQPRGITNEKLFF.